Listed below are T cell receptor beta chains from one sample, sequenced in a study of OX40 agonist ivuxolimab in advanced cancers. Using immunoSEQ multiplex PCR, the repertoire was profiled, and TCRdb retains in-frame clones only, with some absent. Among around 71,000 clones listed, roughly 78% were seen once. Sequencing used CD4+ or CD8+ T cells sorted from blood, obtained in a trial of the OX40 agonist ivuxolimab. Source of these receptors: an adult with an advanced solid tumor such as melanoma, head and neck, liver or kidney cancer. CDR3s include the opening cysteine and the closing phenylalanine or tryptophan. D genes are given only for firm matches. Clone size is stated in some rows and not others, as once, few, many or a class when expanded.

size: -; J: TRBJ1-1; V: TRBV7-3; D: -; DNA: TGTGCCAGCAGCGTTTCCGGGGGGGTCACTGAAGCTTTCTTT; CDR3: CASSVSGGVTEAFF
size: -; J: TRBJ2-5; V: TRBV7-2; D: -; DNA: TGTGCCAGCAGCTTAGAGAGGGGACAAGAGACCCAGTACTTC; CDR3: CASSLERGQETQYF
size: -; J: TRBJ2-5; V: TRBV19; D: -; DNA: TGTGCCAGTAGTATCAATAATCGGGAGACCCAGTACTTC; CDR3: CASSINNRETQYF
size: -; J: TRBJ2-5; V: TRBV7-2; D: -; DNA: TGTGCCAGCAGCCTGGACCGAATCTCCTGGCGGGAGACCCAGTACTTC; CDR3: CASSLDRISWRETQYF
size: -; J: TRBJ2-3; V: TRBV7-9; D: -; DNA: TGTGCCAGCAGCTTAGGACGTACTAGCACAGATACGCAGTATTTT; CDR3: CASSLGRTSTDTQYF
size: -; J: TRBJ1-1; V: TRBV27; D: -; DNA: TGTGCCAGCAGCCGCCGGGGAGTGAACACTGAAGCTTTCTTT; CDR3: CASSRRGVNTEAFF
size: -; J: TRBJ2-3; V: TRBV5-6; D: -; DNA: TGTGCCAGCAGCTTGGATATAGATACGCAGTATTTT; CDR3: CASSLDIDTQYF
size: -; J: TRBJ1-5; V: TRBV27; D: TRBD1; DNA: TGTGCCAGCCAGGGACAGGGGAGAAATCAGCCCCAGCATTTT; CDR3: CASQGQGRNQPQHF
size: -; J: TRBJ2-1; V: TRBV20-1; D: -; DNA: TGCAGTTCGCAGGTTTACAATGAGCAGTTCTTC; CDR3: CSSQVYNEQFF
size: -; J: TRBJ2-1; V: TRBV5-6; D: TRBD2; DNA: TGTGCCAGCAACCGACTAGCGGGGACCTACAATGAGCAGTTCTTC; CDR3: CASNRLAGTYNEQFF
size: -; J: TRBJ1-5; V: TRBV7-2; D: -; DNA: TGTGCCAGCAGCTTAGTTAGCCAGGGCGGCAATCAGCCCCAGCATTTT; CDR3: CASSLVSQGGNQPQHF
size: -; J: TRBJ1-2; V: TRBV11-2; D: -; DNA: TGTGCCAGCAGCTTAGAACCGGGGCTCCTGAGTCCCTTC; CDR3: CASSLEPGLLSPF
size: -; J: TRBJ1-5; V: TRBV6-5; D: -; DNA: TGTGCCAGCAGTTACTGGGCGGGACGGCAGCCCCAGCATTTT; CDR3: CASSYWAGRQPQHF
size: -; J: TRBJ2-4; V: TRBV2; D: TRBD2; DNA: TGTGCCAGCAGGGCCAGCGGGGCCCGGGGAAACATTCAGTACTTC; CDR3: CASRASGARGNIQYF
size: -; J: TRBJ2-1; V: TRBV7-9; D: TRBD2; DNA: TGTGCCAGCAGCTTAGACGGGGGGTCCTACAATGAGCAGTTCTTC; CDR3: CASSLDGGSYNEQFF
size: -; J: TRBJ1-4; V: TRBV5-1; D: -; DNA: TGCGCCAGCAGCGCCGGGACATGGGGAGAAAAACTGTTTTTT; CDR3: CASSAGTWGEKLFF
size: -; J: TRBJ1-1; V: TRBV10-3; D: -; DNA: TGTGCCATCAGTGAGTCGAGGGCCCCGAACACTGAAGCTTTCTTT; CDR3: CAISESRAPNTEAFF
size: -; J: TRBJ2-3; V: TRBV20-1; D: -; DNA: TGCAGTGCTACCAGGGATACGCAGTATTTT; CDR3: CSATRDTQYF
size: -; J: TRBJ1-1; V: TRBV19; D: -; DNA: TGTGCCAGTAGCCACTCATGGGCAGGGGAAGCTTTCTTT; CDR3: CASSHSWAGEAFF
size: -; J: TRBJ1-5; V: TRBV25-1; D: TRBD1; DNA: TGTGCCAGCAGTGAGGGGGACAGGGGATTTCAGCCCCAGCATTTT; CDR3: CASSEGDRGFQPQHF
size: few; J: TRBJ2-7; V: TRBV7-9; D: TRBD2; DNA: TGTGCCAGCAGCCGGGGGCTAGCGGGGGGTTACTACGAGCAGTACTTC; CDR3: CASSRGLAGGYYEQYF
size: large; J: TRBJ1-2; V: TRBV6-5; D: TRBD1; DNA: TGTGCCAGCAGAGCAGGGGGCGCGGGCTATGGCTACACCTTC; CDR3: CASRAGGAGYGYTF
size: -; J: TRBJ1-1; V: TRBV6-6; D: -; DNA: TGTGCCAGCAGTTACGACCGATCGGGGAGGAACACTGAAGCTTTCTTT; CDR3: CASSYDRSGRNTEAFF
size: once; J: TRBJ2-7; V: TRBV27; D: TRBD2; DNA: TGTGCCAGCGGCCAGACTAGCGGGAGCCTCGAGCAGTACTTC; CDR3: CASGQTSGSLEQYF
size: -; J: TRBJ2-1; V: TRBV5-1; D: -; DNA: TGCGCCAGCAGCCTCCTTCGCAATGAGCAGTTCTTC; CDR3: CASSLLRNEQFF
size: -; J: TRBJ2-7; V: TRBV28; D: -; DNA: TGTGCCAGCAGCAAGCGCGAGCAGTACTTC; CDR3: CASSKREQYF
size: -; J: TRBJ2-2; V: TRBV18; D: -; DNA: TGTGCCAGCTCACCTGTTCACGCCGGGGAGCTGTTTTTT; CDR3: CASSPVHAGELFF
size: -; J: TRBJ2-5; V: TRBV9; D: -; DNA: TGTGCCAGCAGCGTAGGGAGAGGGTCGGTAGGGCAAGAGACCCAGTACTTC; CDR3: CASSVGRGSVGQETQYF
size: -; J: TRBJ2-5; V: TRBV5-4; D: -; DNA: TGTGCCAGCAGCCTGACAGGACCCCAAGAGACCCAGTACTTC; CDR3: CASSLTGPQETQYF
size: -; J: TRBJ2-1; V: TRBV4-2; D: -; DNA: TGTGCCAGCAGCCAAGTGCAGGTACATGAGCAGTTCTTC; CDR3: CASSQVQVHEQFF
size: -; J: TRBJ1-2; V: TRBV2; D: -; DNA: TGTGCCAGCAGTGAACGACGGAATGGCTACACCTTC; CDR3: CASSERRNGYTF
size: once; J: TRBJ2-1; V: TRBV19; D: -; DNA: TGTGCCAGCCGCCTGGACCCCTTAAATGGAGCCAATGAGCAGTTCTTC; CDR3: CASRLDPLNGANEQFF
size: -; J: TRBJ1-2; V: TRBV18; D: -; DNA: TGTGCCAGCACCGCTAACTATGGCTACACCTTC; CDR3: CASTANYGYTF